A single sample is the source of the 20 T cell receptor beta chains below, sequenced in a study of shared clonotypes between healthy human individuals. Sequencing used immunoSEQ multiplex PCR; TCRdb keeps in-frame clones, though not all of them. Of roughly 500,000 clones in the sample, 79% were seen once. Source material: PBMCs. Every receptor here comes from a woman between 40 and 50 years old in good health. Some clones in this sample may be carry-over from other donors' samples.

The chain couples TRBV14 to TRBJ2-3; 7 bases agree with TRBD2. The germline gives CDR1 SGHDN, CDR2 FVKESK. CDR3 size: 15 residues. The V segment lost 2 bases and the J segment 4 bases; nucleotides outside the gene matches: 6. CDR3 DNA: TGTGCCAGCAGCCAACGTGGGGGGGGACCAGATACGCAGTATTTT. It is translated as CASSQRGGGPDTQYF.

The CDR3 protein is CAISPATPYEQYF. In DNA, the CDR3 is TGTGCCATCAGCCCCGCGACCCCCTACGAGCAGTACTTC. The chain has TRBV10-3 and TRBJ2-5, with D unclear. With the DNA end fitting TRBJ2-7 better, the J assignment may be wrong. The CDR3 consists of 13 residues. CDR1 is ENHRY, CDR2 SYGVKD, per germline.

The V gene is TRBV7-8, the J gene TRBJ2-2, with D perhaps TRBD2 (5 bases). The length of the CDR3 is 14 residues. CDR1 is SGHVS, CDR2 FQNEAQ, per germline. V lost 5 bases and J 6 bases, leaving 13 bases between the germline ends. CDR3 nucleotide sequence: TGTGCCAGCAGCCCCATCACCGGGGCCGGGGAGCTGTTTTTT. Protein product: CASSPITGAGELFF.

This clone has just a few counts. CDR3 sequence reads: CASSLARREGQYF. The CDR3 region has the DNA TGCGCCAGCAGCTTGGCGCGGCGGGAGGGGCAGTATTTT. The V and J genes are TRBV5-1 and TRBJ2-3; 9 bases match TRBD2. Germline CDR1 reads SGHRS; CDR2 reads YFSETQ. This CDR3 is 13 amino acids long. V trimming: 0 bases; J trimming: 11 bases; junction bases outside the gene matches: 4.

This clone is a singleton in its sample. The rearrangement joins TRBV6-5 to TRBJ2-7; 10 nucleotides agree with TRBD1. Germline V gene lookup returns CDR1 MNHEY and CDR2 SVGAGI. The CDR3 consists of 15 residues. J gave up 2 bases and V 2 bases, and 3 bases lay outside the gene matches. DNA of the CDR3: TGTGCCAGCAGTTACGGGACAGGGGTGACCTACGAGCAGTACTTC. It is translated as CASSYGTGVTYEQYF.

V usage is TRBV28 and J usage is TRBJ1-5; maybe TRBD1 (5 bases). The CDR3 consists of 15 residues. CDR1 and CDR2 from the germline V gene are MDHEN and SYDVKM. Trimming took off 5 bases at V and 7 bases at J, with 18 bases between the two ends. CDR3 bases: TGTGCCAGCAGTCTCCTCGGGGCAGGGCGGCAGCCCCAGCATTTT. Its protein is CASSLLGAGRQPQHF.

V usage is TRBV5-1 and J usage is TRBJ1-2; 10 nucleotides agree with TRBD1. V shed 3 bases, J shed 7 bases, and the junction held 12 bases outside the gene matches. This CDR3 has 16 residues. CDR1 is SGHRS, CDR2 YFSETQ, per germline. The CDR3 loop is CASSSPTGGAASGYTF. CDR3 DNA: TGCGCCAGCAGCTCCCCGACAGGGGGCGCGGCCTCTGGCTACACCTTC.

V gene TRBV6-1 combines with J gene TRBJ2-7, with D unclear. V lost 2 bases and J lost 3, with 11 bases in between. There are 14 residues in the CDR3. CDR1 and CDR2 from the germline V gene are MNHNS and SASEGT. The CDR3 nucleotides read TGTGCCAGCAGTGAACGGGTATCCGGCTACGAGCAGTACTTC. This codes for CASSERVSGYEQYF.

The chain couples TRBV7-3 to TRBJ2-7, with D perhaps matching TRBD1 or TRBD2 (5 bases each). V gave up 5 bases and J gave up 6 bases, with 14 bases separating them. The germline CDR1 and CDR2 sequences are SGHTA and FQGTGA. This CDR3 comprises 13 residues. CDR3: CASSPGTVGEQYF. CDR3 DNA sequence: TGTGCCAGCAGCCCCGGGACCGTGGGCGAGCAGTACTTC.

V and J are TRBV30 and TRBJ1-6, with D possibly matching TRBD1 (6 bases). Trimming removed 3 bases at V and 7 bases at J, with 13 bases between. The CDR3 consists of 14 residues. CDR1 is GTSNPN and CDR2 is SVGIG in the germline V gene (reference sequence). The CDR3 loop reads CAWRKDSPNSPLHF. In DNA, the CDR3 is TGTGCCTGGAGGAAGGACAGTCCGAATTCACCCCTCCACTTT.

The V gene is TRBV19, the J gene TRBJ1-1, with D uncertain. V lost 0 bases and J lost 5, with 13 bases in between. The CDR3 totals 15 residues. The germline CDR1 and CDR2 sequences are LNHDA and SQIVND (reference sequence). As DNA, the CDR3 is TGTGCCAGTAGTATAGAGGCCCGCCCTGGGACTGAAGCTTTCTTT. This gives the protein CASSIEARPGTEAFF.

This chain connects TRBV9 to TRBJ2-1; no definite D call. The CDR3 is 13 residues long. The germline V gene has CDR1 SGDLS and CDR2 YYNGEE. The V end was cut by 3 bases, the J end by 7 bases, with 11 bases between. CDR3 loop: CASSGSPGNEQFF. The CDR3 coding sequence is TGTGCCAGCAGCGGGAGCCCCGGGAATGAGCAGTTCTTC.

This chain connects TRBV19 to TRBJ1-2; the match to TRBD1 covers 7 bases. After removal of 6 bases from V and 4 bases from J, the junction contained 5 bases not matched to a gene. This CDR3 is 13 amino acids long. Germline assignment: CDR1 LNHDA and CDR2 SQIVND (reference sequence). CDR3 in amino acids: CASSFGQVYGYTF. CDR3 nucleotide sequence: TGTGCCAGTAGCTTCGGACAGGTCTATGGCTACACCTTC.

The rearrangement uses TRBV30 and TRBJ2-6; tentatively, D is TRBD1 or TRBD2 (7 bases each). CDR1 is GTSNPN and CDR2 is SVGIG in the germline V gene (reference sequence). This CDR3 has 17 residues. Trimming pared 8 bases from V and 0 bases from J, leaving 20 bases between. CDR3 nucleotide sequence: TGTGCCCGGGAGCAGGGGGGGACTTACTCTGGGGCCAACGTCCTGACTTTC. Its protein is CAREQGGTYSGANVLTF.

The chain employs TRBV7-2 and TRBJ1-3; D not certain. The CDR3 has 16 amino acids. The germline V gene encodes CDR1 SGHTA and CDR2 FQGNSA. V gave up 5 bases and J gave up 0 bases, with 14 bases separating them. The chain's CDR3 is CASSPPAGSSGNTIYF. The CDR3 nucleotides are TGTGCCAGCAGCCCTCCCGCCGGAAGCTCTGGAAACACCATATATTTT. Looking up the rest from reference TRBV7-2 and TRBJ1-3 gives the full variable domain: GAGVSQSPSNKVTEKGKDVELRCDPISGHTALYWYRQSLGQGLEFLIYFQGNSAPDKSGLPSDRFSAERTGGSVSTLTIQRTQQEDSAVYLCASSPPAGSSGNTIYFGEGSWLTVV.

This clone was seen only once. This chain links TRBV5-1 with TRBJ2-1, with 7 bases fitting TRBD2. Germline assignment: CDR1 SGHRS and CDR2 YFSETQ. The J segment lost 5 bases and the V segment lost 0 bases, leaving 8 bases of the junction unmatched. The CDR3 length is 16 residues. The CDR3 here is CASSLAPLARDNEQFF. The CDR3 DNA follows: TGCGCCAGCAGCTTGGCCCCACTAGCGCGAGACAATGAGCAGTTCTTC.

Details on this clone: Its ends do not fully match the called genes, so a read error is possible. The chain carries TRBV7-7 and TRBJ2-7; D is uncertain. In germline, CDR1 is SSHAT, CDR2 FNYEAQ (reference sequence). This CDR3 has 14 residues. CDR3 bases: TGTGCTAGCAGCTTAGCAGCCAGCTCCTACGAGCAGTACTTC. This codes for CASSLAASSYEQYF.

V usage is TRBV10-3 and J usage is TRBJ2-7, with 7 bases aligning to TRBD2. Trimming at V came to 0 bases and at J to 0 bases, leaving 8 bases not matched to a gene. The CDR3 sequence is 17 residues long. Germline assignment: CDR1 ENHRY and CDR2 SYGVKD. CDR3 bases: TGTGCCATCAGTGAGTCGCTAGCGGCCCTGAGCTCCTACGAGCAGTACTTC. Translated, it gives CAISESLAALSSYEQYF.

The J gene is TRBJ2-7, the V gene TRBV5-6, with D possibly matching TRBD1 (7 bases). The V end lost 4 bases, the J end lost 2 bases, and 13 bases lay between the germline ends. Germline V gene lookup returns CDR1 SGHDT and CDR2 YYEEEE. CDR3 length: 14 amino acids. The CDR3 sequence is CASSLTGRTYEQYF. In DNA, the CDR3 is TGTGCCAGCAGCCTGACAGGGAGGACCTACGAGCAGTACTTC. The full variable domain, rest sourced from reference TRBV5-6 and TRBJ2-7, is DAGVTQSPTHLIKTRGQQVTLRCSPKSGHDTVSWYQQALGQGPQFIFQYYEEEERQRGNFPDRFSGHQFPNYSSELNVNALLLGDSALYLCASSLTGRTYEQYFGPGTRLTVT.

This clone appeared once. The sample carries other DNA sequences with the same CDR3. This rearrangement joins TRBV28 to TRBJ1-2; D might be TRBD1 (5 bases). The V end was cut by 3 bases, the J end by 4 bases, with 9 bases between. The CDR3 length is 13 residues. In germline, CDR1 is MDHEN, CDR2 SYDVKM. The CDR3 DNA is TGTGCCAGCAGTTTGCAGGGATCCTATGGCTACACCTTC. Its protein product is CASSLQGSYGYTF.